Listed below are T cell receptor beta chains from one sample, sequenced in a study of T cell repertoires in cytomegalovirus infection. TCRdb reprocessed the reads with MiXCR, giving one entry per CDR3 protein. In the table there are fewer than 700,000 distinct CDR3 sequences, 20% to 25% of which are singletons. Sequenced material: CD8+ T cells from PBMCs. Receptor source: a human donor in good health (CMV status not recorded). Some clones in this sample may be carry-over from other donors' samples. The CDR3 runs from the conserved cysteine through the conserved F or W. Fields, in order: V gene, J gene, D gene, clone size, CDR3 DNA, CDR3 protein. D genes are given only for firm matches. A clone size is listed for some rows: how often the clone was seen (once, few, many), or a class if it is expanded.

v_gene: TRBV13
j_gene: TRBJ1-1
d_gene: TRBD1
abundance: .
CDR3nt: TGTGCCAGCGATAGGGGGCAAAAAGCTTTCTTT
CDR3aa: CASDRGQKAFF

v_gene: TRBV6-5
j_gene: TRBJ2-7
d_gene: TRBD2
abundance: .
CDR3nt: TGTGCCAGCAGCCTGACTAGCGGGGAGCTGAAGCAGTACTTC
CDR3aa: CASSLTSGELKQYF

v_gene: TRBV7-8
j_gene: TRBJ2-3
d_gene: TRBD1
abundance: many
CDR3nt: TGTGCCAGCAGCTTAGGGACAGGCCGCACAGATACGCAGTATTTT
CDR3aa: CASSLGTGRTDTQYF

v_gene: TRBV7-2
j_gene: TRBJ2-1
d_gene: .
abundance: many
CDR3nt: TGTGCCAGTGCGGGGGCCTCCTACAATGAGCAGTTCTTC
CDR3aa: CASAGASYNEQFF

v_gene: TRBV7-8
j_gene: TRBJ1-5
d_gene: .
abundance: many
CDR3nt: TGTGCCAGCAGCTTTTTTGACAGCCTCAATCAGCCCCAGCATTTT
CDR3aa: CASSFFDSLNQPQHF

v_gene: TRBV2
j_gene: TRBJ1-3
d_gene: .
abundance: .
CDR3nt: TGTACTAGCCCAAGATGGGGGGATTCTGGAAACACCATATATTTT
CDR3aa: CTSPRWGDSGNTIYF

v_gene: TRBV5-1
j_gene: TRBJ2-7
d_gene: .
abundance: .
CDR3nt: TGCGCCAGCAGCTTGGCCATTAGGGGATACGAGCAGTACTTC
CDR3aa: CASSLAIRGYEQYF

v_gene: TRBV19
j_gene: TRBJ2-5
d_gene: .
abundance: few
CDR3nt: TGTGCCAGTAGTATGCCCGGTCTGGGATCCCAAGAGACCCAGTACTTC
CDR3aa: CASSMPGLGSQETQYF

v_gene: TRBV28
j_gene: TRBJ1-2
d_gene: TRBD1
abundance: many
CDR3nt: TGTGCCAGCAGTGTCCGGGACAGGGGGTTAATCTATGGCTACACCTTC
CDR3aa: CASSVRDRGLIYGYTF

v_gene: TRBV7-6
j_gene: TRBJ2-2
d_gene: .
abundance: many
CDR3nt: TGTGCCAGCAGGCAATACACAGGGAACACCGGGGAGCTGTTTTTT
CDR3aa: CASRQYTGNTGELFF

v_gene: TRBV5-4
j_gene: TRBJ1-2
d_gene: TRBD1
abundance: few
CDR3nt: TGTGCCAGCTTGACAGGGGGCGAAGGCTACACCTTC
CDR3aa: CASLTGGEGYTF

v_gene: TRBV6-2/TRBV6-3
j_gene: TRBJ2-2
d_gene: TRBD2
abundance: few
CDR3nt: TGTGCCAGCAGTTACGGCCTAGCGGGGACAAACACCGGGGAGCTGTTTTTT
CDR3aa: CASSYGLAGTNTGELFF

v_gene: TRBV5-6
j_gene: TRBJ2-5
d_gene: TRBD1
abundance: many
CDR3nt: TGTGCCAGCAGTCGCAGGGGGCAACAGGCGACCCAGTACTTC
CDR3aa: CASSRRGQQATQYF

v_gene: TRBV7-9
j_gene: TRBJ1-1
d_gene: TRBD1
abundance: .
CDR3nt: TGTGCCAGCAGCTTAAAGACAGGGGGCGAAACTGAAGCTTTCTTT
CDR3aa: CASSLKTGGETEAFF

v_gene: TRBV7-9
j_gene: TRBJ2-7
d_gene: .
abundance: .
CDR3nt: TGTGCCAGCAGCCGACCTACCTACGAGCAGTACTTC
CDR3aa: CASSRPTYEQYF

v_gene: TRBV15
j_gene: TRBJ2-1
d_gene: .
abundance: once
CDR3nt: TGTGCCACCAGCAGAGATTTAGGGAAATACAATGAGCAGTTCTTC
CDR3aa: CATSRDLGKYNEQFF

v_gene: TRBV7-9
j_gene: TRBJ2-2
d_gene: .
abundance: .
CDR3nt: TGTGCCAGCAGACAAAGCCAGGGCGAGAACACCGGGGAGCTGTTTTTT
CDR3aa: CASRQSQGENTGELFF

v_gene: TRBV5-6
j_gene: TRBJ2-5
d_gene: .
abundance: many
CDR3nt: TGTGCCAGCAGCTTTCTTGATTTGCACGTTGGGGGCGCCTACCAAGAGACCCAGTACTTC
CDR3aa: CASSFLDLHVGGAYQETQYF

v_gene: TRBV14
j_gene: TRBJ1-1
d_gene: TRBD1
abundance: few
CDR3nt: TGTGCCAGCAGCCAAGGACAGGGAGCTTTGGAAGCTTTCTTT
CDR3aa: CASSQGQGALEAFF

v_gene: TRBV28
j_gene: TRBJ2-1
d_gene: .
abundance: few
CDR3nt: TGTGCCAGCACTGTATCTAACTCCTACAATGAGCAGTTCTTC
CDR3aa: CASTVSNSYNEQFF

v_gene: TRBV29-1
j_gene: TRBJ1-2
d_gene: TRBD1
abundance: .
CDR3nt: TGCAGCGTGGCCTACCGGGACAGCAACTATGGCTACACCTTC
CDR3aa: CSVAYRDSNYGYTF

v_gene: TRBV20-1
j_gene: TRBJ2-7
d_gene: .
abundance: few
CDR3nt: TGCAGTGCCCGCATTGCCTACGAGCAGTACTTC
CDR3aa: CSARIAYEQYF

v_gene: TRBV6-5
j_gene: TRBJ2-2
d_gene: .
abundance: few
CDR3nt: TGTGCCAGCAGTTACGGTTTGCCCACAGGGACCTGGGGAAGGCACACCGGGGAGCTGTTTTTT
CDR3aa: CASSYGLPTGTWGRHTGELFF

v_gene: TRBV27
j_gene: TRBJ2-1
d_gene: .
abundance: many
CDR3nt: TGTGCCAGCAGTTTGGTGGGGTCGCACAATGAGCAGTTCTTC
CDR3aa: CASSLVGSHNEQFF

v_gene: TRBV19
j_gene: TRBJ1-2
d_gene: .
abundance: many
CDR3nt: TGTGCCAGTAGTCCCCACGTATTGGATGGCTACACCTTC
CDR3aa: CASSPHVLDGYTF

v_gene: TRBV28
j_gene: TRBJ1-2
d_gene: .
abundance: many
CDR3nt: TGTGCCAGCAGTTTAGGGGCTGTCTATGGCTACACCTTC
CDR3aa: CASSLGAVYGYTF

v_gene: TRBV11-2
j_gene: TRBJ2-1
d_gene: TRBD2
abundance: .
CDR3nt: TGTGCCAGCAGCCCGATAAGGACTAGCCGTTTCAATGAGCAGTTCTTC
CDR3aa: CASSPIRTSRFNEQFF

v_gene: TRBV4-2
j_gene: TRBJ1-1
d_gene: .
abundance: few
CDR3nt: TGTGCCAGCATGAGGGCTGGGGCAGCTTTCTTT
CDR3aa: CASMRAGAAFF

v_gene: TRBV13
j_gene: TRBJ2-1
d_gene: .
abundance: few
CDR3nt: TGTGCCAGCAGCTTCCAACAGGGTAGGAATGAGCAGTTCTTC
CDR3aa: CASSFQQGRNEQFF

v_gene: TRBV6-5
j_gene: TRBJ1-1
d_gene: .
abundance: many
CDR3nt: TGTGCCAGCAGTTACTCAGGCGGGGGTGAAGCTTTCTTT
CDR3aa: CASSYSGGGEAFF

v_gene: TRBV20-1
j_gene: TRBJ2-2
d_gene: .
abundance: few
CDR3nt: TGCAGTGCTAGAGAAGGGCAGGTTCGTCCCGGGGAGCTGTTTTTT
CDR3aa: CSAREGQVRPGELFF

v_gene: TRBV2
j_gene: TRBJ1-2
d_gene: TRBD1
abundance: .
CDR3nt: TGTGCCAGCAGCGGGGACAGGGAACCTAACTATGGCTACACCTTC
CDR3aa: CASSGDREPNYGYTF

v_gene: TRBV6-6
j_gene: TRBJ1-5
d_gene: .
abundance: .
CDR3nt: TGTGCCAGCAGTTACTCCACTGCTAAGCCCCAGCATTTT
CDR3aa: CASSYSTAKPQHF

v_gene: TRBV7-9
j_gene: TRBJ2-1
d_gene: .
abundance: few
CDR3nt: TGTGCCAGCAGGCGAATCCCTTTACAGGAGGGCGATGAGCAGTTCTTC
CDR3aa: CASRRIPLQEGDEQFF

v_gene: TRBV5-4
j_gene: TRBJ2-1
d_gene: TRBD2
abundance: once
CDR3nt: TGTGCCAGCAGCTGGGGACTAGCAGACTACAATGAGCAGTTCTTC
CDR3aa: CASSWGLADYNEQFF

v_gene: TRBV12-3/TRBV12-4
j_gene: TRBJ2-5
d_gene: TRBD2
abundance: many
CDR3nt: TGTGCCAGCAGTTCGTCTAGCGGTGTAAACTCAGAGACCCAGTACTTC
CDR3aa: CASSSSSGVNSETQYF

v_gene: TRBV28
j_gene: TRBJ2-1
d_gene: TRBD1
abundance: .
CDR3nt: TGTGCCAGCAGCCGGGACAGGGGAGGACCACACAATGAGCAGTTCTTC
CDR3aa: CASSRDRGGPHNEQFF

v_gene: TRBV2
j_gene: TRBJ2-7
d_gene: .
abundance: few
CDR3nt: TGTGCCAGCGGAGGGGAGTCTTCCTACGAGCAGTACTTC
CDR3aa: CASGGESSYEQYF

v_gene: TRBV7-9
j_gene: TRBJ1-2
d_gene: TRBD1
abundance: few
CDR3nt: TGTGCCAGCAGCTTAGGGACAGGGTATAATGGCTACACCTTC
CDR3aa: CASSLGTGYNGYTF

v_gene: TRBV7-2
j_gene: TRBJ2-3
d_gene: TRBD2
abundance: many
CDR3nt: TGTGCCAGCAGCCCACGAGGGGAGCGGGGCAACACAGATACGCAGTATTTT
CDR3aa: CASSPRGERGNTDTQYF

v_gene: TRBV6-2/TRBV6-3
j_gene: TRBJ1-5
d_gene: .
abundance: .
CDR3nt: TGTGCCAGCAGTTACTCGATAGTTCGCAGGGATTATAGCAATCAGCCCCAGCATTTT
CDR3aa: CASSYSIVRRDYSNQPQHF

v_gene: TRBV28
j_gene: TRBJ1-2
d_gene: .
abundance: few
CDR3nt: TGTGCCAGCAGTTTACTGGCCGCCGAGGGCTACACCTTC
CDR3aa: CASSLLAAEGYTF

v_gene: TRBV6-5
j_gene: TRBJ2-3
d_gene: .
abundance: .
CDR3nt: TGTGCCAGCAGTTACTCACCGAATACGCAGTATTTT
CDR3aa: CASSYSPNTQYF

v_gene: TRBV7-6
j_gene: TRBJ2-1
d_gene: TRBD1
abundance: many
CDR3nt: TGTGCCAGCAGCCGACAGGGGCCCCTCGATGAGCAGTTCTTC
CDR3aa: CASSRQGPLDEQFF

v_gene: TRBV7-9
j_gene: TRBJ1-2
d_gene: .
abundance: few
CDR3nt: TGTGCCAGCAGCCATCCGCCGGGCCCGGGCTACACCTTC
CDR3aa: CASSHPPGPGYTF

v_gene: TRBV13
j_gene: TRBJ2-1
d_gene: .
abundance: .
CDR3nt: TGTGCCAGCAGCCTAGTGGCTGAGCAGTTCTTC
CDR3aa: CASSLVAEQFF

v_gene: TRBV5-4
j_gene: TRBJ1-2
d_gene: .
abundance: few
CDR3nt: TGTGCCAGCAGTTCATTGACCGGAGCTAACTATGGCTACACCTTC
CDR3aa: CASSSLTGANYGYTF

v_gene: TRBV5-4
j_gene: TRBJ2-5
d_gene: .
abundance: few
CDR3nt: TGTGCCAGCAGCTATACAGGGAAGACCCAGTACTTC
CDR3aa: CASSYTGKTQYF

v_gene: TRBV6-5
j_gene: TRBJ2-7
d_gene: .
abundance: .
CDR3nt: TGTGCCAGCAGTCCGAGGGCCGACGAGCAGTACTTC
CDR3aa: CASSPRADEQYF

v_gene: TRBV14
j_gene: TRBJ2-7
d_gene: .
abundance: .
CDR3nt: TGTGCCAGCAGCCAAGCCGGGACGTCTTTCGAGCAGTACTTC
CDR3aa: CASSQAGTSFEQYF

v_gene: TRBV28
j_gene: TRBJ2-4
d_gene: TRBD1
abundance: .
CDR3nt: TGTGCCAGCCGGCTTCCGGGACAGGGCAGCCTTCAGTACTTC
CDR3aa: CASRLPGQGSLQYF

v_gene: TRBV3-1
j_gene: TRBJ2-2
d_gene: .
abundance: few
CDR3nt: TGTGCCAGCAGCCAAGATCTCGGCTTCTCCACCGGGGAGCTGTTTTTT
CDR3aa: CASSQDLGFSTGELFF